This record concerns one T cell receptor (beta chain) sequence. What it recognizes is unknown. Deletions cut 4 bases from V and 7 bases from J, with 11 bases between. The CDR3 consists of 13 residues. This sample was taken from a study of T cells after yellow fever vaccination. At the level of the study: Each low-cell-number fraction was prepared by means of SMART-Seq v4 Ultra Low Input.

Production of TCR cDNA was by 5'RACE template switching, which also added a universal primer site and UMIs. In TCRdb, the 5' RACE reads were re-called with MiXCR into one record per CDR3 protein. The data hold 450,000 to 650,000 distinct CDR3 sequences, with just over 20% observed a single time. Study-level points and caveats: The study re-detected most primary-vaccination clones after the booster (about 96% CD4, roughly 91% CD8). Contaminating bulk clonotypes could be abundant in FACS-sorted repertoires.

The chain joins TRBV12-3 or TRBV12-4 to TRBJ2-1; D remains unclear. This clonotype was obtained from a man between 18 and 29 years old who received the YFV17D yellow fever vaccine. The sequencing here drew on PBMCs, taken more than 20 days after the first yellow fever vaccination. Here the CDR3 DNA reads TGTGCCAGCAGTTCTGCGGAACGTAATGAGCAGTTCTTC. Protein product: CASSSAERNEQFF.